This TCR beta chain was captured by sequencing in a study of shared clonotypes between healthy human individuals. Trimming stripped 5 bases from V and 4 bases from J, with 15 bases between. Per germline, CDR1 SGHTA and CDR2 FQGNSA. The CDR3 has 14 amino acids. Clones were read by immunoSEQ multiplex PCR, and TCRdb kept only the in-frame ones, dropping some. The table shows around 2.5 million clones, with roughly 93% occurring only once. Remarks on this clone: Its target is unknown.

General study findings and limits: Rarefaction gave evidence that sorted-subset sequencing remained incomplete despite large depth.

Sequencing used naive CD4+ T cells from PBMCs. The subset: CD45RA+ positively selected. The chain combines TRBV7-2 with TRBJ2-7, with D possibly being TRBD1 (6 bases). This receptor was taken from a man aged 18 to 29 in good health. Some clones in this sample may be carry-over from other donors' samples. The CDR3 DNA reads TGTGCCAGCAGCCCCACAGGGCTACTATACGAGCAGTACTTC. Its protein product is CASSPTGLLYEQYF. The variable domain in full, with the rest retrieved from reference TRBV7-2 and TRBJ2-7, is GAGVSQSPSNKVTEKGKDVELRCDPISGHTALYWYRQSLGQGLEFLIYFQGNSAPDKSGLPSDRFSAERTGGSVSTLTIQRTQQEDSAVYLCASSPTGLLYEQYFGPGTRLTVT.